This T cell receptor (beta chain) emerged from a study of blood T cell repertoires in COVID-19. Sequenced by immunoSEQ multiplex PCR; TCRdb stores in-frame clones only, minus some. Of fewer than 350,000 clones in the sample, about 83% were seen once. V lost 3 bases, J lost 0 bases, and 3 bases lay in between. CDR1 is MDHEN, CDR2 SYDVKM, per germline. This CDR3 has 12 amino acids. About this clone: Other DNA sequences from this sample encode an identical CDR3 as well.

The chain carries TRBV28 and TRBJ2-7; D gene uncertain. This sequence originates from a woman aged 40 to 49 who had recovered from COVID-19. What was sequenced was PBMCs or T cells enriched from blood (not recorded which). This chain's CDR3 is CASSFSSYEQYF. CDR3 nucleotides: TGTGCCAGCAGTTTCTCCTCCTACGAGCAGTACTTC. The full variable domain, rest sourced from reference TRBV28 and TRBJ2-7, is DVKVTQSSRYLVKRTGEKVFLECVQDMDHENMFWYRQDPGLGLRLIYFSYDVKMKEKGDIPEGYSVSREKKERFSLILESASTNQTSMYLCASSFSSYEQYFGPGTRLTVT.